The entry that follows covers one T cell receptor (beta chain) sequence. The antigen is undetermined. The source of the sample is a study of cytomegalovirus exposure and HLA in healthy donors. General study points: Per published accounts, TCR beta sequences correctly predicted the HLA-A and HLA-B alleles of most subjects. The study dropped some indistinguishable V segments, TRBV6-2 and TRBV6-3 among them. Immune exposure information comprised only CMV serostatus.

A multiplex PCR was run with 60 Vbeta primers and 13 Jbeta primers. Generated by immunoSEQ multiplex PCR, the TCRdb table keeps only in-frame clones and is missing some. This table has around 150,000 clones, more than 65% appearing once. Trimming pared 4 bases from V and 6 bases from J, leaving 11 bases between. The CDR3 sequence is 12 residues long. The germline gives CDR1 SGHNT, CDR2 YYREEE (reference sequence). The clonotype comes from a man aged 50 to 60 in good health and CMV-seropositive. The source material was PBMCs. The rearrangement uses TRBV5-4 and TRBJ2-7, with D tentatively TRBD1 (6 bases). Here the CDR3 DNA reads TGTGCCAGCAGCGCACAGGGCCCCGAGCAGTACTTC. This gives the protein CASSAQGPEQYF.